The 21 T cell receptor beta chains presented below share a single source sample, sequenced in a study of Ad26.COV2.S vaccination and SARS-CoV-2 variants. The repertoire was sequenced with immunoSEQ multiplex PCR; TCRdb's copy has only in-frame clones and lacks some. The sample has approximately 400,000 clones; 83% are singletons. Treatment reported: around 19 received Ad26.COV2.S at low or high dose, single or two shots; roughly five received placebo; per-sample allocation not given. Sampling was performed 63 days after the first vaccine or placebo injection. The sample here was peripheral blood, taken in a trial of Ad26.COV2.S vaccine versus placebo. The receptors originated from a person between 18 and 59 years old who received the Ad26.COV2.S COVID-19 vaccine or a placebo.

This clone has a single count. J is TRBJ2-3 and V is TRBV5-1, with D tentatively TRBD2 (6 bases). The CDR3 is made up of 14 amino acids. Germline V gene sequence: CDR1 SGHRS, CDR2 YFSETQ. The germline V and J ends were trimmed by 3 bases and 7 bases, with 15 bases remaining between them. This CDR3 reads CASSSLAVSHTQYF. The CDR3, as DNA: TGCGCCAGCAGCTCCTTAGCGGTTTCACATACGCAGTATTTT.

This clone was recorded a few times. The chain employs TRBV7-9 and TRBJ1-1; D gene unclear. The CDR3 has 12 amino acids. From germline, CDR1 is SEHNR and CDR2 FQNEAQ (reference sequence). V lost 5 bases and J lost 5, with 9 bases in between. CDR3 protein: CASSPGRTEAFF. The CDR3 region has the DNA TGTGCCAGCAGCCCGGGGAGAACTGAAGCTTTCTTT.

The chain links TRBV9 to TRBJ2-1; D unresolved. V was cut by 3 bases and J by 4 bases, with 8 bases left in between. The CDR3 has 13 residues. Germline CDR1 and CDR2: SGDLS and YYNGEE. The CDR3 spells CASSGPYYNEQFF. The DNA of the CDR3 is TGTGCCAGCAGCGGGCCATATTACAATGAGCAGTTCTTC.

This rearrangement joins TRBV5-4 to TRBJ2-4; 7 bases match TRBD1. Germline assignment: CDR1 SGHNT and CDR2 YYREEE (reference sequence). CDR3 size: 14 residues. With 6 bases clipped from V and 7 bases from J, the junction kept 10 bases outside the gene matches. CDR3 bases: TGTGCCAGCACTACCGGGACAGTCGATAACATTCAGTACTTC. Amino acid sequence: CASTTGTVDNIQYF.

CDR3 sequence reads: CASSYSHTYNEQFF. In DNA form, the CDR3 reads TGTGCCAGCAGTTACTCGCACACCTACAATGAGCAGTTCTTC. The rearrangement links TRBV6-2 or TRBV6-3 to TRBJ2-1; D is ambiguous. The germline V gene has CDR1 MNHEY and CDR2 SVGEGT. The CDR3 extends over 14 amino acids. Trimming took off 0 bases at V and 2 bases at J, with 5 bases between the two ends.

The CDR3 is CASSPVGRYGYTF. The DNA for the CDR3 is TGTGCCAGCAGCCCTGTCGGGCGCTATGGCTACACCTTC. The genes are TRBV7-2 and TRBJ1-2, with unresolved D. The V gene lost 5 bases and the J gene lost 4 bases, with 11 bases spanning the gap. Germline values: CDR1 SGHTA, CDR2 FQGNSA. CDR3 size: 13 residues. The entire variable domain, with the rest obtained from reference TRBV7-2 and TRBJ1-2, is as follows: GAGVSQSPSNKVTEKGKDVELRCDPISGHTALYWYRQSLGQGLEFLIYFQGNSAPDKSGLPSDRFSAERTGGSVSTLTIQRTQQEDSAVYLCASSPVGRYGYTFGSGTRLTVV.

This chain joins TRBV11-2 and TRBJ1-4; D is unresolved. Looked up from germline, CDR1 is SGHAT and CDR2 is FQNNGV. V lost 5 bases and J 2 bases, leaving 12 bases between the germline ends. This CDR3 contains 15 residues. CDR3: CASSRRGSTNEKLFF. The CDR3 DNA sequence: TGTGCCAGCAGCAGAAGAGGATCTACTAATGAAAAACTGTTTTTT.

The chain has TRBV5-1 and TRBJ2-5; D perhaps matches TRBD2 (6 bases). The CDR3 has 15 residues. V dropped 4 bases and J dropped 1 base, with 14 bases sitting between them. Looked up from germline, CDR1 is SGHRS and CDR2 is YFSETQ. The CDR3, as DNA: TGCGCCAGCAGCGACGCCTCGGGGGTCCAAGAGACCCAGTACTTC. Translated: CASSDASGVQETQYF.

This chain joins TRBV30 and TRBJ1-6; the D gene is possibly TRBD1 (5 bases). Trimming removed 0 bases at V and 1 base at J, with 10 bases between. The CDR3 contains 16 residues. The germline CDR1 and CDR2 sequences are GTSNPN and SVGIG (reference sequence). The CDR3 bases are TGTGCCTGGAGTGTACATAGGGGTTCCTATAATTCACCCCTCCACTTT. Translating it yields CAWSVHRGSYNSPLHF. Combining the CDR3 with reference TRBV30 and TRBJ1-6 gives the whole variable domain SQTIHQWPATLVQPVGSPLSLECTVEGTSNPNLYWYRQAAGRGLQLLFYSVGIGQISSEVPQNLSASRPQDRQFILSSKKLLLSDSGFYLCAWSVHRGSYNSPLHFGNGTRLTVT.

The chain combines TRBV11-2 with TRBJ2-7; TRBD2 aligns across 10 bases. The CDR3 loop spans 15 amino acids. Unmatched junction bases numbered 5, after V lost 3 bases and J lost 3 bases. CDR1 is SGHAT and CDR2 is FQNNGV in the germline V gene. This CDR3 is CASSFTPSGGYEQYF. DNA of the CDR3: TGTGCCAGCAGCTTTACCCCTAGCGGGGGCTACGAGCAGTACTTC.

V usage is TRBV5-5 and J usage is TRBJ2-7, with a tentative D call TRBD1 (5 bases). The germline CDR1 and CDR2 sequences are SGHKS and YYEKEE (reference sequence). The CDR3 has 13 residues. V lost 0 bases and J 3 bases, leaving 7 bases between the germline ends. CDR3 DNA: TGTGCCAGCAGCTTGGACGGACACTACGAGCAGTACTTC. This codes for CASSLDGHYEQYF. Drawing the rest from reference TRBV5-5 and TRBJ2-7, the complete variable domain is DAGVTQSPTHLIKTRGQQVTLRCSPISGHKSVSWYQQVLGQGPQFIFQYYEKEERGRGNFPDRFSARQFPNYSSELNVNALLLGDSALYLCASSLDGHYEQYFGPGTRLTVT.

The chain uses TRBV6-2 or TRBV6-3 and TRBJ2-1; 13 positions agree with TRBD2. Germline V gene sequence: CDR1 MNHEY, CDR2 SVGEGT. The V gene end was trimmed by 1 base and the J gene end by 7 bases; junction bases not matched to a gene: 10. This CDR3 is built from 18 residues. The CDR3 DNA reads TGTGCCAGCAGTTACTACCCTCTACTAGCGGGGGGGCGAAATGAGCAGTTCTTC. It specifies CASSYYPLLAGGRNEQFF.

Here the CDR3 DNA reads TGTGCCAGCAGGAACCGACTAGAAGAGACCCAGTACTTC. This encodes CASRNRLEETQYF. The gene calls are TRBV7-9 and TRBJ2-5, with D possibly matching TRBD2 (6 bases). Trimming left V 6 bases short and J 3 bases short, with 11 bases between. The CDR3 sequence is 13 residues long. Germline V gives CDR1 SEHNR, CDR2 FQNEAQ (reference sequence).

The chain couples TRBV6-6 to TRBJ2-7, with D possibly being TRBD1 (5 bases). Germline lookup yields CDR1 MNHNY and CDR2 SVGAGI (reference sequence). The CDR3 is 14 amino acids. V lost 7 bases and J 2 bases, leaving 15 bases between the germline ends. CDR3 protein: CASTSRQGPYEQYF. The CDR3 DNA is TGTGCCAGCACCTCCCGCCAGGGTCCCTACGAGCAGTACTTC.

V and J are TRBV6-1 and TRBJ2-7, with TRBD1 identical over 7 bases. The germline gives CDR1 MNHNS, CDR2 SASEGT. The CDR3 extends over 15 amino acids. The junction had 10 bases not matched to a gene; V was cut back by 2 bases and J by 6 bases. CDR3 region: CASSERTGNFFEQYF. In nucleotides, the CDR3 is TGTGCCAGCAGTGAACGGACAGGCAACTTTTTCGAGCAGTACTTC.

The chain employs TRBV2 and TRBJ2-5, with D possibly TRBD2 on 5 matching bases. Trimming removed 8 bases from V and 5 bases from J, with 18 bases in between. This CDR3 has 14 residues. The germline CDR1 and CDR2 sequences are SNHLY and FYNNEI. The CDR3 sequence: CASGRSGVRETQYF. The CDR3 DNA is TGTGCCAGCGGGAGATCCGGGGTCCGTGAGACCCAGTACTTC.

V gene TRBV18 combines with J gene TRBJ1-2; 7 bases line up with TRBD1. Germline CDR1 is KGHSH and CDR2 is LQKENI. Trimming at V came to 4 bases and at J to 6 bases, leaving 11 bases not matched to a gene. The CDR3 length is 15 residues. The CDR3 DNA sequence: TGTGCCAGCTCACTACAGACAGGGATTTCCCATGGCTACACCTTC. Translating gives CASSLQTGISHGYTF.

As for this clone: This sample also contains other DNA sequences that code for the same CDR3. The J gene is TRBJ1-5, the V gene TRBV6-5, with 8 bases matching TRBD1. In germline, CDR1 is MNHEY, CDR2 SVGAGI. The CDR3 runs 15 residues. With V trimmed by 5 bases and J by 4 bases, 7 bases remained unmatched. In nucleotides, the CDR3 is TGTGCCAGCAGTCCAGACAGGGGCAGAAATCAGCCCCAGCATTTT. It codes for CASSPDRGRNQPQHF.

V gene TRBV29-1 combines with J gene TRBJ2-1; 7 bases agree with TRBD2. The CDR3 length is 14 residues. CDR1 and CDR2 from the germline V gene are SQVTM and ANQGSEA. The junction had 10 bases not matched to a gene; V was cut back by 5 bases and J by 6 bases. CDR3 loop: CSVPPLAEFNEQFF. The CDR3 coding sequence is TGCAGCGTTCCTCCCCTAGCGGAGTTCAATGAGCAGTTCTTC.

This clone was counted a single time. The chain carries TRBV9 and TRBJ1-3; 7 bases line up with TRBD1. The germline V gene encodes CDR1 SGDLS and CDR2 YYNGEE. CDR3 length equals 17 residues. The J segment lost 0 bases and the V segment lost 4 bases, leaving 10 bases of the junction unmatched. CDR3 bases: TGTGCCAGCAGCCCCATTGACAGGGCCTTCTCTGGAAACACCATATATTTT. Translated, it gives CASSPIDRAFSGNTIYF.

The chain uses TRBV30 and TRBJ1-4; tentatively, D is TRBD1 (6 bases). Trimming left V 3 bases short and J 14 bases short, with 13 bases between. CDR1 and CDR2 (germline): GTSNPN, SVGIG (reference sequence). This CDR3 region has 11 residues. The CDR3 region has the DNA TGTGCCTGGAGGGGGGGGGCAGAGCTGTTTTTT. Translation: CAWRGGAELFF.